The clone carrying this TCR beta chain was counted ten times or more. Its target is unknown. The data derive from a study of breast tumors, draining lymph nodes, adjacent tissues. Germline-derived CDR1 and CDR2 are LGHDT and YNNKEL (reference sequence). Trimming pared 0 bases from V and 4 bases from J, leaving 7 bases between. The CDR3 length is 13 residues. Samples came from axillary lymph nodes draining the breast cancer. MiXCR, applied by TCRdb to the multiplex PCR reads, yields one record per CDR3 protein. The table has over 100,000 distinct CDR3 sequences, approximately 20% seen once. Overall study results and limits: Tumors had less TCR diversity than lymph nodes, more than nontumor tissue. Tumor and nontumor repertoires were significantly more similar in luminal-like than in basal-like breast cancer.

Sequenced material: axillary lymph node tissue. This chain links TRBV3-1 with TRBJ2-7; D gene unclear. This TCR derives from a female donor with breast cancer. Some clones in this sample may be carry-over from other donors' samples. The CDR3 spells CASSQDRWYEQYF. The DNA of the CDR3 is TGTGCCAGCAGCCAAGATCGATGGTACGAGCAGTACTTC.